This T cell receptor beta chain emerged from a study of PD-L1 blockade in urothelial cancer. Turning to the study itself: Each blood sample yielded a median of 141,255 T cells.

Templates that were synthetic TCR analogs were spiked into each PCR. Only in-frame clones appear in the TCRdb table, and some are missing; sequencing was by immunoSEQ multiplex PCR. This sample yields about 86,000 clones, of which approximately 81% are seen a single time; around 15% belongs to the top ten. Time point defined: pretreatment peripheral blood. CDR3 length: 15 amino acids. Germline V gene sequence: CDR1 SGHRS, CDR2 YFSETQ. J gave up 4 bases and V 0 bases, and 3 bases lay outside the gene matches. Source: PBMCs, taken around atezolizumab (anti-PD-L1) treatment. The sequence derives from a man between 60 and 75 years old with urothelial cancer. This chain joins TRBV5-1 and TRBJ2-1; 8 bases are a match to TRBD2. CDR3 region: CASSLELAEYNEQFF. The CDR3 region has the DNA TGCGCCAGCAGCTTGGAACTAGCGGAGTACAATGAGCAGTTCTTC.